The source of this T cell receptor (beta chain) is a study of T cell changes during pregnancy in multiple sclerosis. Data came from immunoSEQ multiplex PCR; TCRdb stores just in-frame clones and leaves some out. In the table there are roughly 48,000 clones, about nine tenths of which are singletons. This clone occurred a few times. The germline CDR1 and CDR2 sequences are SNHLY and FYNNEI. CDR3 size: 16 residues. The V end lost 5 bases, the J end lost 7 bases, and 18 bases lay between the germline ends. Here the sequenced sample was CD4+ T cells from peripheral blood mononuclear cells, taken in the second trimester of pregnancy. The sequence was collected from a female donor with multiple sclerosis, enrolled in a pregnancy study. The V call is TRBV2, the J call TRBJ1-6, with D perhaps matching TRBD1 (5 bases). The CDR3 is CASSRSPRQTNSPLHF. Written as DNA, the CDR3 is TGTGCCAGCAGTAGGTCCCCGAGACAGACCAATTCACCCCTCCACTTT. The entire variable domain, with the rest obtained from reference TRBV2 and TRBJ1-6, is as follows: EPEVTQTPSHQVTQMGQEVILRCVPISNHLYFYWYRQILGQKVEFLVSFYNNEISEKSEIFDDQFSVERPDGSNFTLKIRSTKLEDSAMYFCASSRSPRQTNSPLHFGNGTRLTVT.